A selection of T cell receptor beta chains follows, all from one sample in a study of shared clonotypes between healthy human individuals. Profiling relied on immunoSEQ multiplex PCR, and the TCRdb table lists in-frame clones only, not all of them. Of about 750,000 clones in the sample, nearly 95% are singletons; the top ten hold around 24%. The sequenced sample was naive CD8+ T cells sorted from blood. These receptors all stem from a man aged 25 to 40 in good health. The CDR3 runs from the conserved cysteine through the conserved F or W. A D gene is named only where the DNA matches it firmly. Clone size, where shown, is once, few, many, or a class for clones that have expanded.

size	V	D	J	CDR3	DNA
-	TRBV11-2	TRBD2	TRBJ2-1	CASSLYRAGGPGDEQFF	TGTGCCAGCAGCTTATATCGAGCGGGAGGGCCCGGGGATGAGCAGTTCTTC
-	TRBV2	TRBD1	TRBJ2-1	CASIVRDRINEQFF	TGTGCCAGCATAGTCCGGGACAGGATCAATGAGCAGTTCTTC
-	TRBV4-1	TRBD1	TRBJ2-2	CASSQETGAHTGELFF	TGCGCCAGCAGCCAAGAGACAGGGGCACACACCGGGGAGCTGTTTTTT
-	TRBV2	TRBD1	TRBJ1-2	CASSEINPGSRDRARFVGYTF	TGTGCCAGCAGTGAAATCAACCCGGGGAGCCGGGACAGGGCTAGGTTTGTGGGCTACACCTTC
-	TRBV18	-	TRBJ2-5	CASSPPGEWEQYF	TGTGCCAGCTCACCTCCAGGGGAATGGGAGCAGTACTTC
-	TRBV5-1	-	TRBJ2-2	CASQTAPAQRTGELFF	TGCGCCAGCCAAACTGCCCCCGCCCAGCGCACCGGGGAGCTGTTTTTT
-	TRBV11-2	-	TRBJ2-7	CASSLGGPNEQYF	TGTGCCAGCAGCTTGGGGGGTCCCAACGAGCAGTACTTC
-	TRBV9	TRBD1	TRBJ1-2	CASSDRGPYGYTF	TGTGCCAGCAGCGACAGGGGACCTTATGGCTACACCTTC
-	TRBV28	-	TRBJ2-3	CASSPLPGDRPGLETDTQYF	TGTGCCAGCAGTCCCCTACCGGGGGACAGACCGGGACTAGAGACAGATACGCAGTATTTT
-	TRBV9	TRBD2	TRBJ2-5	CASSAGTSTEETQYF	TGTGCCAGCAGCGCCGGGACTAGCACTGAAGAGACCCAGTACTTC
-	TRBV7-9	-	TRBJ2-7	CASSLISSSYEQYF	TGTGCCAGCAGCTTAATCTCCAGTTCCTACGAGCAGTACTTC
-	TRBV29-1	-	TRBJ2-1	CSTPEENEQFF	TGCAGCACCCCGGAGGAGAATGAGCAGTTCTTC
-	TRBV10-3	TRBD1	TRBJ1-4	CAISESTGGATNEKLFF	TGTGCCATCAGTGAGTCGACAGGGGGCGCAACTAATGAAAAACTGTTTTTT
-	TRBV5-1	-	TRBJ2-3	CASSLGDRNTDTQYF	TGCGCCAGCAGCTTGGGGGACCGGAACACAGATACGCAGTATTTT
-	TRBV9	-	TRBJ2-2	CASSVATGLMNTGELFF	TGTGCCAGCAGCGTAGCTACAGGGCTAATGAACACCGGGGAGCTGTTTTTT
once	TRBV27	-	TRBJ2-4	CASSPHLSQNIQYF	TGTGCCAGCAGTCCTCACCTTTCCCAAAACATTCAGTACTTC
-	TRBV29-1	-	TRBJ2-7	CSVEDRGTETYEQYF	TGCAGCGTTGAAGATCGGGGGACCGAGACCTACGAGCAGTACTTC
-	TRBV27	-	TRBJ2-7	CASSFGEGYEQYF	TGTGCCAGCAGTTTCGGGGAAGGCTACGAGCAGTACTTC
-	TRBV9	-	TRBJ2-2	CASSATPSKSGELFF	TGTGCCAGCAGCGCGACCCCATCGAAGTCCGGGGAGCTGTTTTTT
-	TRBV15	-	TRBJ1-3	CATSRARGSGNTIYF	TGTGCCACCAGCAGAGCGCGGGGCTCTGGAAACACCATATATTTT
-	TRBV20-1	-	TRBJ1-1	CSAREGGAFF	TGCAGTGCTAGGGAGGGTGGAGCTTTCTTT
once	TRBV28	-	TRBJ2-2	CASSLLTAAGPTGELFF	TGTGCCAGCAGTTTATTGACCGCAGCAGGGCCCACCGGGGAGCTGTTTTTT
-	TRBV28	TRBD2	TRBJ2-1	CASSVLAGGLIKRYNEQFF	TGTGCCAGCAGCGTCCTAGCGGGAGGCCTGATAAAGAGGTACAATGAGCAGTTCTTC
-	TRBV27	-	TRBJ2-1	CASSSDTSGNEQFF	TGTGCCAGCAGTTCTGATACTAGTGGCAATGAGCAGTTCTTC
-	TRBV7-8	-	TRBJ2-2	CASSLDYSGELFF	TGTGCCAGCAGCTTAGATTATTCTGGGGAGCTGTTTTTT
-	TRBV19	-	TRBJ2-7	CASSFGAGASYEQYF	TGTGCCAGTAGTTTCGGTGCAGGGGCCTCCTACGAGCAGTACTTC
-	TRBV10-3	-	TRBJ2-3	CAISESPRVDTQYF	TGTGCCATCAGTGAGTCACCTCGAGTGGATACGCAGTATTTT
many	TRBV6-4	TRBD1	TRBJ2-1	CASSEGTGGYNEQFF	TGTGCCAGCAGTGAGGGGACAGGGGGCTACAATGAGCAGTTCTTC
-	TRBV9	TRBD2	TRBJ2-7	CASSGTSGDYEQYF	TGTGCCAGCAGCGGGACTAGCGGGGACTACGAGCAGTACTTC
-	TRBV2	-	TRBJ1-2	CASSEATGTRGYGYTF	TGTGCCAGCAGTGAAGCGACCGGGACCCGGGGCTATGGCTACACCTTC